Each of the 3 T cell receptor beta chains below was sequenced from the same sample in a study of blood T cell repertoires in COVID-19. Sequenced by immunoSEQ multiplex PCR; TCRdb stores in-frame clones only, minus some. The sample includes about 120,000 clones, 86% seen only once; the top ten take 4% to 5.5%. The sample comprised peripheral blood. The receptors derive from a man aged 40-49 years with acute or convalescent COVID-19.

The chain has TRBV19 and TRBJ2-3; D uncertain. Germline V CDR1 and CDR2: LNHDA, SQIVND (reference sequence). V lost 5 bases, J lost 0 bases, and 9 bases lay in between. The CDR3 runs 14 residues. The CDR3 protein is CASSSQVSTDTQYF. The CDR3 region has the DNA TGTGCCAGTAGTTCCCAGGTGAGCACAGATACGCAGTATTTT.

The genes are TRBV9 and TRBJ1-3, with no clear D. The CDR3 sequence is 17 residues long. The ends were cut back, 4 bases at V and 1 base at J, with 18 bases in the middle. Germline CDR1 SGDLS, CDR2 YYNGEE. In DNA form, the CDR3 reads TGTGCCAGCAGCCCCGACCCGACTGAGAATTCTGGAAACACCATATATTTT. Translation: CASSPDPTENSGNTIYF. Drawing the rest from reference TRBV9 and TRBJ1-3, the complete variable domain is DSGVTQTPKHLITATGQRVTLRCSPRSGDLSVYWYQQSLDQGLQFLIQYYNGEERAKGNILERFSAQQFPDLHSELNLSSLELGDSALYFCASSPDPTENSGNTIYFGEGSWLTVV.

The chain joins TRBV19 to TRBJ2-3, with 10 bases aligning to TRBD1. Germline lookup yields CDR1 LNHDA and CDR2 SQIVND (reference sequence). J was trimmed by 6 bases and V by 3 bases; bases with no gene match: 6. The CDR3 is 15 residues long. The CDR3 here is CASSISGTGVDTQYF. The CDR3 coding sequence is TGTGCCAGTAGTATCTCCGGGACAGGGGTGGATACGCAGTATTTT.